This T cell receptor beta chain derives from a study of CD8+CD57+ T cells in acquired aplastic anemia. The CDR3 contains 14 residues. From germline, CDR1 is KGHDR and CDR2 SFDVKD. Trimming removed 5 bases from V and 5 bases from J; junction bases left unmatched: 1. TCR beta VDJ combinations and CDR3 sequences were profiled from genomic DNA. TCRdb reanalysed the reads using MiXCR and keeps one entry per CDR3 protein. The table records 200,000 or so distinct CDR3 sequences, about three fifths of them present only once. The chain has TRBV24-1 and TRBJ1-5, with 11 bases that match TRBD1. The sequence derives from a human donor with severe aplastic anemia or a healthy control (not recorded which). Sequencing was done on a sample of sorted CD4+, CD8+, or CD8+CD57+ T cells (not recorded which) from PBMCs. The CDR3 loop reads CATSGTGGHQPQHF. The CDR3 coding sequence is TGTGCCACCAGTGGGACAGGGGGCCATCAGCCCCAGCATTTT.